These T cell receptor beta chains were read from a single sample in a study of read filtering for tumor transcriptome and immune sequencing. From the reads, TCRdb called clonotypes with MiXCR, one entry per CDR3 protein. Here the sample spans some 43,000 distinct CDR3 sequences, under 15% being singletons. The source material was a population of CD138-negative cells sorted from bone marrow. All receptors derive from a donor aged 40 or over with multiple myeloma. Each CDR3 is given with its conserved first and last residue.

TRBV3-1	18	TRBJ2-3	CASSLSSVSSGLTDTQYF
TRBV4-3	18	TRBJ2-6	CASSRKTGRGSGANVLTF
TRBV6-2/TRBV6-3	14	TRBJ2-7	CASSAGTGAYEQYF
TRBV14	14	TRBJ2-5	CASSQGDTQETQYF
TRBV24-1	15	TRBJ2-5	CATSDPTGPAETQYF
TRBV7-9	14	TRBJ2-1	CASSLRYGDNEQFF
TRBV30	12	TRBJ1-5	CAWSKSNQPQHF
TRBV5-1	14	TRBJ2-7	CASSLSGGSYEQYF
TRBV5-5	14	TRBJ2-7	CASSIGSGPPVQYF
TRBV12-3/TRBV12-4	13	TRBJ2-1	CASRGTPKGEQFF
TRBV4-2	14	TRBJ1-1	CASSQVGRRTEAFF
TRBV5-1	14	TRBJ1-2	CASSLAGRPYGYTF
TRBV24-1	14	TRBJ2-1	CATSLAGGTNEQFF
TRBV29-1	13	TRBJ2-7	CTVDAGGILEQYF
TRBV20-1	16	TRBJ2-3	CSARDRWEGVTDTQYF
TRBV24-1	14	TRBJ2-1	CATSDLGSYNEQFF
TRBV29-1	12	TRBJ1-2	CSADPQDYGYTF
TRBV14	16	TRBJ2-5	CDSSPGTSGPQETQYF
TRBV7-2	15	TRBJ2-7	CASSRLPGQNYEQYF
TRBV12-3/TRBV12-4	14	TRBJ1-5	CASSWGGKAQPQHF
TRBV7-2	14	TRBJ2-7	CASSLGTSVGEQYF
TRBV5-5	11	TRBJ2-3	CASTEGNTQYF
TRBV10-3	15	TRBJ2-1	CAISESAGGPNEQFF
TRBV6-2/TRBV6-3	15	TRBJ2-2	CASSLFRGLTGELFF
TRBV2	15	TRBJ2-1	CASWVTSGRGNEQFF
TRBV29-1	13	TRBJ1-5	CSGGQGRNQPQHF
TRBV6-5	14	TRBJ1-2	CASSLGQGVSGYTF
TRBV7-9	16	TRBJ2-3	CASSLGQGTTQIRQYF
TRBV7-2	12	TRBJ2-7	CASSLAPYEQYF
TRBV3-1	17	TRBJ1-4	CASKPRGQGESCEKLFF
TRBV29-1	12	TRBJ2-5	CSVERFEETQYF